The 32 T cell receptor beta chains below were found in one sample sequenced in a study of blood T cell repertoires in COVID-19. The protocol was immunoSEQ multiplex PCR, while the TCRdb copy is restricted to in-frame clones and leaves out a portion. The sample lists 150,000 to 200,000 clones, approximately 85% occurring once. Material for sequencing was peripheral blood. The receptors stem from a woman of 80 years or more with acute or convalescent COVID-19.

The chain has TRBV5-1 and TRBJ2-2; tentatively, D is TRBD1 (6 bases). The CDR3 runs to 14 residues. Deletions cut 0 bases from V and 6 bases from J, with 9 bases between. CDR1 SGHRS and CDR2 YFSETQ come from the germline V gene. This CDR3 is CASSLDRAPGELFF. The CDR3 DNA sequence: TGCGCCAGCAGCTTGGACAGGGCCCCCGGGGAGCTGTTTTTT.

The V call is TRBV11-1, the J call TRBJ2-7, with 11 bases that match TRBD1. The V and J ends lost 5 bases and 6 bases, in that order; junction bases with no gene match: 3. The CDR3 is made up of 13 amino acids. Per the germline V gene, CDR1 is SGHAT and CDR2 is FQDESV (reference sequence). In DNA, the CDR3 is TGTGCCAGCAGCCCCGGGACAGGGGGCGAGCAGTACTTC. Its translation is CASSPGTGGEQYF.

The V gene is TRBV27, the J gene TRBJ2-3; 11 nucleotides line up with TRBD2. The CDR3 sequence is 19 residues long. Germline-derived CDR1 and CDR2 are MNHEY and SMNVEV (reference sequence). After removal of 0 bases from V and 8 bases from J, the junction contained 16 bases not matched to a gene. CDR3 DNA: TGTGCCAGCAGTTTATCACCTCCTTTAGCGGGGGGGAATCGGGGTACGCAGTATTTT. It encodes CASSLSPPLAGGNRGTQYF.

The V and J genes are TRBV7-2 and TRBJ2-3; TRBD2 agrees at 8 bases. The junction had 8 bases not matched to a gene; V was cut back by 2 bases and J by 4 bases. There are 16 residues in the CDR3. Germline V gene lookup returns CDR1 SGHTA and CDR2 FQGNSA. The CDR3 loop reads CASSLSRGGYPDTQYF. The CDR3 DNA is TGTGCCAGCAGCTTATCCCGGGGGGGTTACCCAGATACGCAGTATTTT.

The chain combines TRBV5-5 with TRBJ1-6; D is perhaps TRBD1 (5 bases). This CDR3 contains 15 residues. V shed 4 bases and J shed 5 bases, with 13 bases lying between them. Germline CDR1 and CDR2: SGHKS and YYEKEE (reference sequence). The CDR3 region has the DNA TGTGCCAGCAGCCTTTATACAGGAGATAATTCACCCCTCCACTTT. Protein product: CASSLYTGDNSPLHF.

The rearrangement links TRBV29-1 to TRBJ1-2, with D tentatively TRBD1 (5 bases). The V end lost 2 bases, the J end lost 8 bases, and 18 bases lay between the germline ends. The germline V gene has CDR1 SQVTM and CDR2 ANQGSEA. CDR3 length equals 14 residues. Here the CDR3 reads CSVESVKDIGGYTF. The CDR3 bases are TGCAGCGTTGAATCCGTTAAGGACATCGGCGGCTACACCTTC.

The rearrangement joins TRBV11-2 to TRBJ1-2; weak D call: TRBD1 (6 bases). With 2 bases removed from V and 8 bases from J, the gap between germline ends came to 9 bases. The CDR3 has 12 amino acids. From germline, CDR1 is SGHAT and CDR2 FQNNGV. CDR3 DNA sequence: TGTGCCAGCAGCTTAACAGGGTTGGGCTACACCTTC. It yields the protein CASSLTGLGYTF. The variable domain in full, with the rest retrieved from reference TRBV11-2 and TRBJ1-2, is EAGVAQSPRYKIIEKRQSVAFWCNPISGHATLYWYQQILGQGPKLLIQFQNNGVVDDSQLPKDRFSAERLKGVDSTLKIQPAKLEDSAVYLCASSLTGLGYTFGSGTRLTVV.

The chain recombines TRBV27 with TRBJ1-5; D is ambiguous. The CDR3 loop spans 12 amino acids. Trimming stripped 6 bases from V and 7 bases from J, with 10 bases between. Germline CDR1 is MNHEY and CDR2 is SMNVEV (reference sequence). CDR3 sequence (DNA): TGTGCCAGCAGCTCCCGAGGGCAGCCCCAGCATTTT. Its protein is CASSSRGQPQHF.

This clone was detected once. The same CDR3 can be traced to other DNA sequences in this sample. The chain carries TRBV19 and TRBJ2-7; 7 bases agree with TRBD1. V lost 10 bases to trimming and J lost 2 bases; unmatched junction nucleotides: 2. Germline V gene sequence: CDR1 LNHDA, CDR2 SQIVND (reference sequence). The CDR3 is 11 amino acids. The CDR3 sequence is CATQGAYEQYF. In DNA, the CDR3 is TGTGCCACCCAGGGGGCCTACGAGCAGTACTTC.

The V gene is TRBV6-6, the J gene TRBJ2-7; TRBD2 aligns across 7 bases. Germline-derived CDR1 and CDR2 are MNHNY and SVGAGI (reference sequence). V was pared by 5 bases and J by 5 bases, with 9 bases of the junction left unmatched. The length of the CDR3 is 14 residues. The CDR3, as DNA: TGTGCCAGCAGTACCCCCGGGGGGAGCAACGAGCAGTACTTC. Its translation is CASSTPGGSNEQYF.

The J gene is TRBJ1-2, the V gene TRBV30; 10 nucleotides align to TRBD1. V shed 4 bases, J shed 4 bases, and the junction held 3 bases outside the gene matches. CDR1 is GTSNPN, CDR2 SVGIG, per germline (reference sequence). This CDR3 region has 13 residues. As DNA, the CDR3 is TGTGCCTGGACGACAGGGGGCTTCTATGGCTACACCTTC. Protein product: CAWTTGGFYGYTF.

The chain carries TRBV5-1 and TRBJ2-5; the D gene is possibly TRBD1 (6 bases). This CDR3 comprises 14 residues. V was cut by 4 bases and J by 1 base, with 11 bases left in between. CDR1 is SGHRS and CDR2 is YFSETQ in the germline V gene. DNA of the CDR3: TGCGCCAGCAGCCTGGGACATTCCCAAGAGACCCAGTACTTC. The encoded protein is CASSLGHSQETQYF.

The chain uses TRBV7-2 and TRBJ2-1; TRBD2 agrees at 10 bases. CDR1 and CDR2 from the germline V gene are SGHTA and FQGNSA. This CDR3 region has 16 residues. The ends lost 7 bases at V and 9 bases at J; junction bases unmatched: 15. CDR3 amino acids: CASTHLGASGSTEQFF. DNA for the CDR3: TGTGCCAGCACCCACCTCGGAGCTAGCGGGAGTACTGAGCAGTTCTTC.

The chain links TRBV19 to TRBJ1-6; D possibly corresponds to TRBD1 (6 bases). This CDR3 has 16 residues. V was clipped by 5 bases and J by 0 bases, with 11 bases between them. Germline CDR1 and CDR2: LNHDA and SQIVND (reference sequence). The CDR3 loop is CASSYRASSYNSPLHF. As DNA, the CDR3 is TGTGCCAGTAGTTACAGGGCCAGCTCCTATAATTCACCCCTCCACTTT. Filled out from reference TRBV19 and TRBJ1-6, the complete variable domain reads DGGITQSPKYLFRKEGQNVTLSCEQNLNHDAMYWYRQDPGQGLRLIYYSQIVNDFQKGDIAEGYSVSREKKESFPLTVTSAQKNPTAFYLCASSYRASSYNSPLHFGNGTRLTVT.

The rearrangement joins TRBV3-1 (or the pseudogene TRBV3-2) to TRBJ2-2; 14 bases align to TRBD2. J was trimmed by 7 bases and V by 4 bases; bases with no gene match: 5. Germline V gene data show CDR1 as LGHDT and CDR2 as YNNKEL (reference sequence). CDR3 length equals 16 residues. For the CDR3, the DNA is TGTGCCAGCAGCCGGGGACTAGCGGGAGTTAGCGGGGAGCTGTTTTTT. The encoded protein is CASSRGLAGVSGELFF.

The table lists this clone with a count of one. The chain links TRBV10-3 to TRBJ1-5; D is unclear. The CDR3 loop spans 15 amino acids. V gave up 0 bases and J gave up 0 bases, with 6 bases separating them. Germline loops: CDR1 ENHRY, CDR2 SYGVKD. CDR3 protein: CAISESARSNQPQHF. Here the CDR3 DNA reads TGTGCCATCAGTGAGTCAGCACGTAGCAATCAGCCCCAGCATTTT.

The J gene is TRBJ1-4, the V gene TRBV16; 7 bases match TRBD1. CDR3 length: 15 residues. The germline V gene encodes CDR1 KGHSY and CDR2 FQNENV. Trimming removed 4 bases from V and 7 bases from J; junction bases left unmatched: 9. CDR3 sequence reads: CASSPTRDRGEKLFF. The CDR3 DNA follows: TGTGCCAGCAGCCCGACCCGGGACAGAGGTGAAAAACTGTTTTTT.

CDR3 sequence reads: CASSLVRELNQPQHF. In DNA form, the CDR3 reads TGTGCCAGCAGCTTGGTTAGGGAGCTCAATCAGCCCCAGCATTTT. The chain combines TRBV5-6 with TRBJ1-5; no clear D gene. V lost 0 bases and J lost 3, with 10 bases in between. Germline lookup yields CDR1 SGHDT and CDR2 YYEEEE. The CDR3 sequence is 15 residues long.

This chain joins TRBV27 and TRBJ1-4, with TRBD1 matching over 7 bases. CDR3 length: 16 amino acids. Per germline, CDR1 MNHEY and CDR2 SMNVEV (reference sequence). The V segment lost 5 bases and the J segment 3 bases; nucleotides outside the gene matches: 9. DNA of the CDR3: TGTGCCAGCAGTCTGGGACAGCCATCTCCTAATGAAAAACTGTTTTTT. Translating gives CASSLGQPSPNEKLFF.

For the CDR3, the DNA is TGCGCCAGCAGCCCGGGAGGGACAGTTTCCTACGAGCAGTACTTC. It is translated as CASSPGGTVSYEQYF. This sequence joins TRBV5-1 and TRBJ2-7, with D maybe TRBD2 (8 bases). The germline CDR1 and CDR2 sequences are SGHRS and YFSETQ. V lost 4 bases to trimming and J lost 1 base, with 15 bases between them. The CDR3 consists of 15 residues.

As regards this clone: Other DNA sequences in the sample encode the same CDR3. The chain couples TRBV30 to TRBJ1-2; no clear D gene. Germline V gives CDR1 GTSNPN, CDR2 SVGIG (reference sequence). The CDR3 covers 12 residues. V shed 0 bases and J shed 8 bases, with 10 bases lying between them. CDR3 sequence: CAWSVGGRGYTF. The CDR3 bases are TGTGCCTGGAGTGTTGGCGGCCGGGGCTACACCTTC.

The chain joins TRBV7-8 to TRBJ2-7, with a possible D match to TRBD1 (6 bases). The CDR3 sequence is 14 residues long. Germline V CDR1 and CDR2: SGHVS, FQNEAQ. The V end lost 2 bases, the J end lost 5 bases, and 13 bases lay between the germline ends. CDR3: CASSLSTGVNEQYF. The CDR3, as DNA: TGTGCCAGCAGCTTATCGACAGGTGTGAACGAGCAGTACTTC.

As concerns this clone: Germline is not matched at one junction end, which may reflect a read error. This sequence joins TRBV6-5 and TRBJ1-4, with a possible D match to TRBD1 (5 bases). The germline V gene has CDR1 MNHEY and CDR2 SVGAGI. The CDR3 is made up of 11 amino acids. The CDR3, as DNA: TGTGCCAGCAGTCCCCCGTCGATGGGGCTTTTT. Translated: CASSPPSMGLF.

The CDR3 loop reads CASSLAHQGLYF. Written as DNA, the CDR3 is TGTGCCAGCAGTTTAGCGCACCAGGGCCTGTACTTC. This chain uses TRBV12-3 or TRBV12-4 with TRBJ2-7; tentative D call: TRBD1 (5 bases). The CDR3 length is 12 residues. With 0 bases removed from V and 12 bases from J, the gap between germline ends came to 12 bases.

CDR3: CAITGDRGTYEQYF. In DNA form, the CDR3 reads TGTGCCATCACTGGGGACAGGGGGACCTACGAGCAGTACTTC. V usage is TRBV10-3 and J usage is TRBJ2-7; 11 bases are shared with TRBD1. This CDR3 region has 14 residues. Germline CDR1 ENHRY, CDR2 SYGVKD. Germline trimming cut 7 bases from V and 2 bases from J; bases unmatched to any gene: 4.

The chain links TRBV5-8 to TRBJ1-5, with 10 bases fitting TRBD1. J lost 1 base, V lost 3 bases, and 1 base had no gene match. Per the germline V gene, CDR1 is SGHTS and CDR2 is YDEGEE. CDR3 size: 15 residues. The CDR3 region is CASSSTGGSNQPQHF. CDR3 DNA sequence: TGTGCCAGCAGCTCGACAGGGGGCAGCAATCAGCCCCAGCATTTT.

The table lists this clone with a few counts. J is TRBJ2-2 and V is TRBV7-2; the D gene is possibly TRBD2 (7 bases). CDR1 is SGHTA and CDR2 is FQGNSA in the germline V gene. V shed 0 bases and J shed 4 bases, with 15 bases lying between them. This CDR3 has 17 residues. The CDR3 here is CASSLASGGLGTGELFF. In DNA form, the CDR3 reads TGTGCCAGCAGCTTAGCTTCCGGGGGGCTCGGCACCGGGGAGCTGTTTTTT.

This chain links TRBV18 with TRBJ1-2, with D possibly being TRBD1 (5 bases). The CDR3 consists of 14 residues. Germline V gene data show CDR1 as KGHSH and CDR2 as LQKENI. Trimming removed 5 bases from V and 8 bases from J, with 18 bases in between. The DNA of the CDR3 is TGTGCCAGCTCATTAACTGGAAACTCAGGGGGCTACACCTTC. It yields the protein CASSLTGNSGGYTF. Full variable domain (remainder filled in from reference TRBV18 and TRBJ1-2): NAGVMQNPRHLVRRRGQEARLRCSPMKGHSHVYWYRQLPEEGLKFMVYLQKENIIDESGMPKERFSAEFPKEGPSILRIQQVVRGDSAAYFCASSLTGNSGGYTFGSGTRLTVV.

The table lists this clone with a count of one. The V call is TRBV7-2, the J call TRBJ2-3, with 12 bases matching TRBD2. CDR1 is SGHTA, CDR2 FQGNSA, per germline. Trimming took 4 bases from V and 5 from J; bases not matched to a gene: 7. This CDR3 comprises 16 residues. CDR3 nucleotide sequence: TGTGCCAGCAGCTCGGGACTAGCGGGCGGGGGAGATACGCAGTATTTT. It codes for CASSSGLAGGGDTQYF.

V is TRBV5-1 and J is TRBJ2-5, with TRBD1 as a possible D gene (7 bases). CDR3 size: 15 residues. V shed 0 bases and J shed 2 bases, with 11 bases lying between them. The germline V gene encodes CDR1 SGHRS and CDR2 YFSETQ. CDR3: CASSLGQGGQETQYF. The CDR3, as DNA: TGCGCCAGCAGCTTGGGACAGGGAGGACAAGAGACCCAGTACTTC.

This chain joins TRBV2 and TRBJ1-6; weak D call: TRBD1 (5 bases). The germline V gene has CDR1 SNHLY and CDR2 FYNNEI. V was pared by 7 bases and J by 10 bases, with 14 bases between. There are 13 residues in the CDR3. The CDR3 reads CASKQGTHSPLHF. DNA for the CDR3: TGTGCCAGCAAGCAGGGAACTCACTCACCCCTCCACTTT. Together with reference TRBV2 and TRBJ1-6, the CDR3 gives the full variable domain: EPEVTQTPSHQVTQMGQEVILRCVPISNHLYFYWYRQILGQKVEFLVSFYNNEISEKSEIFDDQFSVERPDGSNFTLKIRSTKLEDSAMYFCASKQGTHSPLHFGNGTRLTVT.

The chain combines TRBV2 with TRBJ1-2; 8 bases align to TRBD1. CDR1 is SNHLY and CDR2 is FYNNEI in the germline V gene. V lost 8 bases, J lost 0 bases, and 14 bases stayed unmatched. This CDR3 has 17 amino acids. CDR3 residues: CASRDRSSPTANYGYTF. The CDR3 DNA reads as TGTGCCAGCCGGGACAGGTCTTCCCCCACAGCTAACTATGGCTACACCTTC.